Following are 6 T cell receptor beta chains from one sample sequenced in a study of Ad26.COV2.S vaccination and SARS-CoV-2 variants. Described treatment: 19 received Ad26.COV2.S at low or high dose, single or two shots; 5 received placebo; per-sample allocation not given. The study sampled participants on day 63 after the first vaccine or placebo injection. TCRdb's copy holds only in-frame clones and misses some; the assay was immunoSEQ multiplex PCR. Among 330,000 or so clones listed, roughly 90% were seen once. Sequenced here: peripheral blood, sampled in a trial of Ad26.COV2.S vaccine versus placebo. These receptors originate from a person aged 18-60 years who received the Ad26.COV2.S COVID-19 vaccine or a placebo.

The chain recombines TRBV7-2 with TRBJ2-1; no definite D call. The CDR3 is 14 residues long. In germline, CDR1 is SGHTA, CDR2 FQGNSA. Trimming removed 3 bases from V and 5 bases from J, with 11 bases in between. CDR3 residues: CASSLSLGNNEQFF. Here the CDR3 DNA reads TGTGCCAGCAGCTTGTCGCTAGGGAACAATGAGCAGTTCTTC.

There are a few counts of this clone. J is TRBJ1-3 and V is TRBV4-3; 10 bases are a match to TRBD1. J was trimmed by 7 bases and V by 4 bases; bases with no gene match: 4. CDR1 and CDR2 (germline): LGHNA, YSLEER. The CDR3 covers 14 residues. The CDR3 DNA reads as TGCGCCAGCAGCCCGACAGGGGGCTGGAACACCATATATTTT. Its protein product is CASSPTGGWNTIYF.

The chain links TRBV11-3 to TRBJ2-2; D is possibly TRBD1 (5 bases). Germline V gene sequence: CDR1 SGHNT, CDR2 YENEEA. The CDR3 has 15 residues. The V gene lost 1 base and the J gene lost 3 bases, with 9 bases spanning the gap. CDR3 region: CASSLGTGYTGELFF. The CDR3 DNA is TGTGCCAGCAGCTTAGGCACAGGATACACCGGGGAGCTGTTTTTT.

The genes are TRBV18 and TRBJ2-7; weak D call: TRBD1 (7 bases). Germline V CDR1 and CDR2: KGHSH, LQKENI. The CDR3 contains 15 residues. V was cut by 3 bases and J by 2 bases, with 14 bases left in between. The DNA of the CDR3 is TGTGCCAGCTCACCCTGGGGGGACAGTACCTACGAGCAGTACTTC. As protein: CASSPWGDSTYEQYF.

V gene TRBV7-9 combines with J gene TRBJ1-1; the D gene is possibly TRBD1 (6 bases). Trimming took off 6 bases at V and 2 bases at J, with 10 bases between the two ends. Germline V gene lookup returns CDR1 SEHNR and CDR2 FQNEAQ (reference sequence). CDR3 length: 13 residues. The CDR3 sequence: CASSRTANTEAFF. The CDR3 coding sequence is TGTGCCAGCAGTCGGACAGCCAACACTGAAGCTTTCTTT.

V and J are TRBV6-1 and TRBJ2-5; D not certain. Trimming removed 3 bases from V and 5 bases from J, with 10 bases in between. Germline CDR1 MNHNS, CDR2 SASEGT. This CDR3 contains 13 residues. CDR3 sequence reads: CASSENPTETQYF. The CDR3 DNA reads TGTGCCAGCAGTGAGAACCCGACGGAGACCCAGTACTTC.